This TCR beta chain was recovered during a study of HIV-infected patients and healthy controls. This clonotype is medium-sized (0.01 to 0.1%) by share. Germline values: CDR1 DFQATT, CDR2 SNEGSKA (reference sequence). V was clipped by 6 bases and J by 0 bases, with 8 bases between them. The length of the CDR3 is 12 residues. cDNA was made from 500 ng RNA using alpha and beta constant primers. Each of the alpha and beta chains got its own library through chain-specific third strand synthesis with indices. TCRdb redid the calling of the 5' RACE reads with MiXCR, one entry per CDR3 protein. The data contain around 19,000 distinct CDR3 sequences, roughly 8.2% of them singletons. No cell fractionation was done, so the repertoire covers all unsorted peripheral blood T cells. As controls, some ten uninfected healthy donors gave samples, and several gave a couple of samples about three months apart.

V gene TRBV20-1 combines with J gene TRBJ1-1; D gene ambiguous. This TCR derives from an adult in good health. The sequenced material came from blood. Here the CDR3 reads CSAGGLNTEAFF. The CDR3 DNA is TGCAGTGCCGGAGGATTGAACACTGAAGCTTTCTTT.